This record looks at one T cell receptor (beta chain) sequence and its context. This sample is part of a study of T cell clonotyping in hematopoietic cell transplantation. This CDR3 comprises 17 residues. Per the germline V gene, CDR1 is MDHEN and CDR2 is SYDVKM. Between the trimmed V and J ends, which lost 6 bases and 7 bases, there was a span of 25 bases. Clones were sequenced by immunoSEQ multiplex PCR, and TCRdb holds only the in-frame ones, with some missing. Here the sample spans about 14,000 clones, around 86% being singletons. The TCR was taken from a male patient aged 45-59 years who had an allogeneic stem cell transplant from an unrelated donor, so T cells may come from the graft donor. Some clones in this sample may be carry-over from other donors' samples. The sample in question was PBMCs, obtained 100 days after allogeneic stem cell transplant. The rearrangement links TRBV28 to TRBJ2-1, with D perhaps matching TRBD2 (5 bases). The CDR3 nucleotides read TGTGCCAGCAGCAACACCCAGGACTTCCTAACGGCGAATGAGCAGTTCTTC. Translated, it gives CASSNTQDFLTANEQFF.